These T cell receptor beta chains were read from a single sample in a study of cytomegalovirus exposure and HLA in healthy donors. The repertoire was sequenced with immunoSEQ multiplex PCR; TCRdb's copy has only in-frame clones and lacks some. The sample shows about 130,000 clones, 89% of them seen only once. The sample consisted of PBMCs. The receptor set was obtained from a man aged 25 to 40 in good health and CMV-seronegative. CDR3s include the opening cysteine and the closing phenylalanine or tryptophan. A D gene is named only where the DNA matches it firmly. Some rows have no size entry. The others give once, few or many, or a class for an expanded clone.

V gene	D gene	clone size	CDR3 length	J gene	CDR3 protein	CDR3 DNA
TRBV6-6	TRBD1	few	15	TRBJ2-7	CASTPGTGGLYEQYF	TGTGCCAGCACCCCCGGGACAGGGGGCTTATACGAGCAGTACTTC
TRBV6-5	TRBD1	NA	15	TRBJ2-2	CASSYSGTGSRELFF	TGTGCCAGCAGTTACTCCGGGACAGGGAGCCGGGAGCTGTTTTTT
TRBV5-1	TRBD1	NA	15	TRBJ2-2	CASSWGTADTGELFF	TGCGCCAGCAGCTGGGGGACAGCTGACACCGGGGAGCTGTTTTTT
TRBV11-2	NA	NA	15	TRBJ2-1	CASSKVTSSYNEQFF	TGTGCCAGCAGCAAAGTGACAAGCTCCTACAATGAGCAGTTCTTC
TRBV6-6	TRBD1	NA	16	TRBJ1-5	CASTDRVGPYNQPQHF	TGTGCCAGCACCGACAGGGTTGGGCCCTACAATCAGCCCCAGCATTTT
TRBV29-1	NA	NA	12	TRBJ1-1	CSVEDLNTEAFF	TGCAGCGTTGAAGATCTAAACACTGAAGCTTTCTTT
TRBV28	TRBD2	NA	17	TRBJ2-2	CASTQAGVNSNTGELFF	TGTGCCAGCACACAAGCGGGGGTGAACTCAAACACCGGGGAGCTGTTTTTT
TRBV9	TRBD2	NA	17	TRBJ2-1	CASSARTSGGADNEQFF	TGTGCCAGCAGCGCCCGGACTAGCGGGGGGGCCGACAATGAGCAGTTCTTC
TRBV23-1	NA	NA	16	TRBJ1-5	CASSQSGGESNQPQHF	TGCGCCAGCAGTCAATCGGGCGGGGAGAGCAATCAGCCCCAGCATTTT
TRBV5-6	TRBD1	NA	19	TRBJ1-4	CASSPSWEGTGGIGEKLFF	TGTGCCAGCAGCCCCAGCTGGGAGGGGACAGGGGGCATTGGTGAAAAACTGTTTTTT
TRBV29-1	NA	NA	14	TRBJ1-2	CSVASPGFSYGYTF	TGCAGCGTTGCATCCCCCGGGTTTAGCTATGGCTACACCTTC
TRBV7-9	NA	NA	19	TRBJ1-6	CASTLRTEDRRSYNSPLHF	TGTGCCAGCACCCTGAGGACAGAGGATAGGCGCTCCTATAATTCACCCCTCCACTTT
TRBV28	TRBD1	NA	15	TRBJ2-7	CASSLSTNRGYEQYF	TGTGCCAGCAGTTTATCAACGAACAGGGGGTACGAGCAGTACTTC
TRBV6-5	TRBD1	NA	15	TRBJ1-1	CASKRGTGGNTEAFF	TGTGCCAGCAAAAGGGGGACAGGCGGGAACACTGAAGCTTTCTTT
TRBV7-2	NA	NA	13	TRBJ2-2	CASSYGNTGELFF	TGTGCCAGCAGCTACGGGAACACCGGGGAGCTGTTTTTT